The TCR beta chain under discussion was sequenced for a study of identical twins (dated by TCRdb to about 2016). General notes on the study: To test whether fetal clonotypes persist, this study deep-sequenced TCR alpha and beta repertoires from monozygotic twins, from unrelated adults of various ages, and from cord blood. Replicate twin experiments were performed at different times using different library preparation protocols to rule out contamination. Beyond this particular receptor, the publication reports: Out-of-frame TCR alpha sequences shared between twins showed an excess of low generation-probability sequences compared with coincidental sharing between unrelated individuals. In monozygotic twins, recombination models systematically underestimated out-of-frame TCR alpha sharing, but the models matched the sharing seen between unrelated individuals. Because the same donors could not be followed over many years, the conclusions relied on cross-sectional statistical analysis. The excess sharing between twins in beta out-of-frame sequences was weaker because fewer shared sequences reduced the signal-to-noise ratio. Invariant T cells such as MAIT and iNKT could partly confound zero-insertion analyses, though diverse VJ usage argued against this for most clonotypes. Abundant cord blood beta clonotypes had fewer insertions, young adult naive repertoires showed a similar but weaker trend, and memory repertoires showed no such trend.

Relative to germline, V is 6 bases shorter and J is 5 bases shorter, with 23 bases between their ends. Based on the germline V gene, the CDR1 and CDR2 sequences are SNHLY and FYNNEI. The CDR3 contains 16 residues, cysteine and phenylalanine counted. The DNA shown is the 48-base CDR3, in frame from base 1. Only healthy Caucasian donors were included. The twin cohort consisted of three pairs of female monozygotic twins, all aged roughly 18 to 29 years. Peripheral blood mononuclear cells were the source from which RNA for the TCR libraries was isolated. The protocol used for the library was 5' RACE. Sequencing relied on an Illumina HiSeq 2000. A universal primer binding site was added through template switching, and the final cDNA carried a unique molecular identifier so that TCR cDNA molecules could be counted accurately. First-strand cDNA for TCR alpha and beta chains was synthesized from specific primers in the conserved constant-segment region. Each cDNA library was double barcoded, with a SMART-Mk sample barcode plus Illumina barcodes, to control for contamination. TruSeq adapter sequences and Illumina sample barcodes were added in two successive PCR steps. TCR alpha and beta cDNA libraries were sequenced on the Illumina HiSeq platform with custom primers. In the source study's methods: MiGEC was used to process raw reads and extract unique molecular identifiers, and MiXCR was used to find CDR3 positions. Recombination models were inferred per individual with the repgenHMM and IGoR tools using an EM algorithm. The tcR package in R was used for shared clonotype analysis, with sharing normalized by the product of cloneset sizes. To study raw recombination without the effects of thymic and clonal selection, out-of-frame nonproductive sequences were analyzed. TCRdb cleaned the public reads at Q25 with fastp, built clones with MiXCR and kept in-frame beta chains. For every CDR3 protein sequence, its rows merge into one entry that carries the most common genes and DNA. The V and J calls come from TCRdb's annotation, not from the publication. A total of 750,000 to 950,000 distinct CDR3 sequences appear in this sample, 12% of them only once. Around 1.5% of the sample rests with the top ten.

With respect to this clonotype: Its target antigen remains unknown. Base qualities are not provided; no much larger clone lies one nucleotide away.

The same data also went into a second study, on yellow fever vaccine responses in identical twins. In that second paper, the authors write: According to the authors, in identical twins the way T cells responded to vaccination appeared partly convergent and partly personalized. The study precisely tracked vaccine-responding T cell clones in identical twins.

This receptor was identified in a woman in her late teens or twenties in good health. The V and J segments used are TRBV2 and TRBJ2-7, with TRBD1 perhaps the D gene, on 5 matching bases. The sample comprised PBMCs. The nucleotides are TGTGCCAGCAGCTCACACCCCAAGGACACCCTGGACGAGCAGTACTTC. Translated, this is CASSSHPKDTLDEQYF. The full variable domain, completed from the reference TRBV2 and TRBJ2-7 proteins outside the CDR3, reads EPEVTQTPSHQVTQMGQEVILRCVPISNHLYFYWYRQILGQKVEFLVSFYNNEISEKSEIFDDQFSVERPDGSNFTLKIRSTKLEDSAMYFCASSSHPKDTLDEQYFGPGTRLTVT.